A selection of T cell receptor beta chains follows, all from one sample in a study of T cell changes during pregnancy in multiple sclerosis. Assay: immunoSEQ multiplex PCR; the TCRdb copy retains only in-frame clones and omits some. Of around 63,000 clones listed, just over 90% were seen once; the top ten hold around 1.6%. Sequencing was performed on peripheral blood, taken after pregnancy. All receptors come from a female donor with multiple sclerosis, enrolled in a pregnancy study. The CDR3 runs from the conserved cysteine through the conserved F or W. The D gene is left open where the match is weak. Some rows mark clone size as missing; the rest say once, few, many or name a class of expanded clone.

clone_size: .; j_call: TRBJ2-3; v_call: TRBV7-2; cdr3_length: 16; d_call: .; cdr3_aa: CASSLAFAGSTDTQYF; cdr3_nt: TGTGCCAGCAGCTTAGCGTTCGCAGGGAGCACAGATACGCAGTATTTT
clone_size: .; j_call: TRBJ1-2; v_call: TRBV6-5; cdr3_length: 14; d_call: .; cdr3_aa: CASSYSRGGDGYTF; cdr3_nt: TGTGCCAGCAGTTACTCGAGGGGAGGCGATGGCTACACCTTC
clone_size: .; j_call: TRBJ2-1; v_call: TRBV18; cdr3_length: 16; d_call: .; cdr3_aa: CASSEQQGVLYNEQFF; cdr3_nt: TGTGCCAGCTCCGAACAACAGGGTGTTCTCTACAATGAGCAGTTCTTC
clone_size: once; j_call: TRBJ2-2; v_call: TRBV10-1; cdr3_length: 17; d_call: TRBD1; cdr3_aa: CASSGTHGTGGTGELFF; cdr3_nt: TGCGCCAGCAGTGGGACCCATGGGACAGGGGGTACCGGGGAGCTGTTTTTT
clone_size: .; j_call: TRBJ2-3; v_call: TRBV28; cdr3_length: 18; d_call: TRBD2; cdr3_aa: CASSPRTSGALLTDTQYF; cdr3_nt: TGTGCCAGCAGTCCGCGGACTAGCGGGGCTTTACTCACAGATACGCAGTATTTT
clone_size: few; j_call: TRBJ1-4; v_call: TRBV4-3; cdr3_length: 14; d_call: .; cdr3_aa: CASSQDRVIGKLFF; cdr3_nt: TGCGCCAGCAGCCAAGACAGGGTGATCGGAAAACTGTTTTTT
clone_size: .; j_call: TRBJ2-1; v_call: TRBV11-3; cdr3_length: 16; d_call: TRBD1; cdr3_aa: CASSLDGQGDFNEQFF; cdr3_nt: TGTGCCAGCAGCTTAGATGGACAGGGGGATTTCAATGAGCAGTTCTTC
clone_size: .; j_call: TRBJ1-2; v_call: TRBV5-6; cdr3_length: 15; d_call: TRBD1; cdr3_aa: CASSLLTGGWYGYTF; cdr3_nt: TGTGCCAGCAGCTTGTTGACAGGGGGTTGGTATGGCTACACCTTC
clone_size: .; j_call: TRBJ2-5; v_call: TRBV7-8; cdr3_length: 19; d_call: TRBD2; cdr3_aa: CASSPFVGASGRSGETQYF; cdr3_nt: TGTGCCAGCAGCCCCTTTGTCGGAGCTAGCGGGAGGAGTGGAGAGACCCAGTACTTC
clone_size: once; j_call: TRBJ1-1; v_call: TRBV5-1; cdr3_length: 14; d_call: TRBD1; cdr3_aa: CASSQPGQGAEAFF; cdr3_nt: TGCGCCAGCAGCCAACCGGGACAGGGGGCTGAAGCTTTCTTT
clone_size: .; j_call: TRBJ2-5; v_call: TRBV4-1; cdr3_length: 14; d_call: .; cdr3_aa: CASSPRAGRETQYF; cdr3_nt: TGCGCCAGCAGCCCGAGGGCGGGACGGGAGACCCAGTACTTC
clone_size: once; j_call: TRBJ1-2; v_call: TRBV4-3; cdr3_length: 19; d_call: TRBD1; cdr3_aa: CASSQDTPGGTVLGYGYTF; cdr3_nt: TGCGCCAGCAGCCAAGATACCCCGGGGGGGACAGTCCTGGGCTATGGCTACACCTTC
clone_size: .; j_call: TRBJ2-7; v_call: TRBV27; cdr3_length: 13; d_call: .; cdr3_aa: CASSLGPHSEQYF; cdr3_nt: TGTGCCAGCAGTTTAGGGCCGCACAGCGAGCAGTACTTC
clone_size: once; j_call: TRBJ1-1; v_call: TRBV9; cdr3_length: 14; d_call: .; cdr3_aa: CASSVVGLNTEAFF; cdr3_nt: TGTGCCAGCAGCGTAGTGGGGCTGAACACTGAAGCTTTCTTT
clone_size: .; j_call: TRBJ2-5; v_call: TRBV5-5; cdr3_length: 16; d_call: TRBD2; cdr3_aa: CASSFRGQAGGETQYF; cdr3_nt: TGTGCCAGCAGCTTCAGAGGCCAGGCGGGGGGAGAGACCCAGTACTTC
clone_size: .; j_call: TRBJ2-1; v_call: TRBV2; cdr3_length: 15; d_call: TRBD2; cdr3_aa: CASQSGTSFAGEQFF; cdr3_nt: TGTGCCAGTCAGTCCGGGACTAGCTTTGCCGGCGAGCAGTTCTTC
clone_size: .; j_call: TRBJ1-2; v_call: TRBV10-3; cdr3_length: 16; d_call: TRBD1; cdr3_aa: CAISEPGQGARYGYTF; cdr3_nt: TGTGCCATCAGTGAGCCGGGACAGGGGGCGCGGTATGGCTACACCTTC
clone_size: .; j_call: TRBJ2-7; v_call: TRBV19; cdr3_length: 14; d_call: .; cdr3_aa: CASRAGHLSYEQYF; cdr3_nt: TGTGCCAGTAGAGCGGGCCATTTATCCTACGAGCAGTACTTC
clone_size: .; j_call: TRBJ1-5; v_call: TRBV4-3; cdr3_length: 15; d_call: .; cdr3_aa: CASSQGYRSNQPQHF; cdr3_nt: TGCGCCAGCAGCCAAGGATACAGAAGCAATCAGCCCCAGCATTTT
clone_size: .; j_call: TRBJ1-2; v_call: TRBV7-3; cdr3_length: 14; d_call: .; cdr3_aa: CASSSDPGNYGYTF; cdr3_nt: TGTGCCAGCAGCTCAGACCCGGGGAACTATGGCTACACCTTC
clone_size: .; j_call: TRBJ1-3; v_call: TRBV28; cdr3_length: 15; d_call: .; cdr3_aa: CASSTPSLSGNTIYF; cdr3_nt: TGTGCCAGCAGTACTCCAAGTCTCTCTGGAAACACCATATATTTT
clone_size: .; j_call: TRBJ2-1; v_call: TRBV5-1; cdr3_length: 12; d_call: .; cdr3_aa: CASREQAHEQFF; cdr3_nt: TGCGCCAGCAGAGAGCAAGCGCATGAGCAGTTCTTC
clone_size: .; j_call: TRBJ2-2; v_call: TRBV7-9; cdr3_length: 19; d_call: .; cdr3_aa: CASSFGGGSLIMNTGELFF; cdr3_nt: TGTGCCAGCAGTTTTGGGGGGGGCAGCTTGATCATGAACACCGGGGAGCTGTTTTTT
clone_size: once; j_call: TRBJ1-1; v_call: TRBV30; cdr3_length: 13; d_call: .; cdr3_aa: CAWASGRATEAFF; cdr3_nt: TGTGCCTGGGCATCCGGGCGGGCGACTGAAGCTTTCTTT
clone_size: .; j_call: TRBJ2-1; v_call: TRBV7-9; cdr3_length: 17; d_call: .; cdr3_aa: CASSPLQGPSSYNEQFF; cdr3_nt: TGTGCCAGCAGCCCTTTACAGGGCCCGAGCTCCTACAATGAGCAGTTCTTC
clone_size: .; j_call: TRBJ2-1; v_call: TRBV7-6; cdr3_length: 15; d_call: .; cdr3_aa: CASSLTTVSYNEQFF; cdr3_nt: TGTGCCAGCAGCTTGACGACAGTCTCCTACAATGAGCAGTTCTTC
clone_size: .; j_call: TRBJ1-1; v_call: TRBV5-1; cdr3_length: 15; d_call: .; cdr3_aa: CASSLGEPSNTEAFF; cdr3_nt: TGCGCCAGCAGCTTAGGGGAACCCTCGAACACTGAAGCTTTCTTT
clone_size: once; j_call: TRBJ1-3; v_call: TRBV2; cdr3_length: 16; d_call: .; cdr3_aa: CASSEIHRPSGNTIYF; cdr3_nt: TGTGCCAGCAGTGAAATTCACAGGCCGTCTGGAAACACCATATATTTT
clone_size: .; j_call: TRBJ1-1; v_call: TRBV30; cdr3_length: 13; d_call: TRBD1; cdr3_aa: CAWSVQGDTEAFF; cdr3_nt: TGTGCCTGGAGTGTACAGGGGGACACTGAAGCTTTCTTT
clone_size: .; j_call: TRBJ2-7; v_call: TRBV28; cdr3_length: 14; d_call: TRBD2; cdr3_aa: CASSWTSGSGEQYF; cdr3_nt: TGTGCCAGCAGCTGGACTAGCGGGAGTGGTGAGCAGTACTTC
clone_size: .; j_call: TRBJ2-3; v_call: TRBV5-1; cdr3_length: 16; d_call: .; cdr3_aa: CASRRGGSSVTDTQYF; cdr3_nt: TGCGCCAGCAGAAGAGGAGGATCTAGCGTCACAGATACGCAGTATTTT
clone_size: .; j_call: TRBJ1-3; v_call: TRBV6-5; cdr3_length: 11; d_call: TRBD1; cdr3_aa: CASWSGGSIYF; cdr3_nt: TGTGCCAGCTGGTCAGGGGGCTCCATATATTTT
clone_size: .; j_call: TRBJ2-5; v_call: TRBV28; cdr3_length: 14; d_call: TRBD1; cdr3_aa: CASSPGQGTRTQYF; cdr3_nt: TGTGCCAGCAGTCCGGGACAGGGTACGCGGACCCAGTACTTC
clone_size: .; j_call: TRBJ2-1; v_call: TRBV2; cdr3_length: 14; d_call: .; cdr3_aa: CASSEARVGPGEFF; cdr3_nt: TGTGCCAGCAGTGAAGCGAGGGTCGGCCCAGGAGAGTTCTTC
clone_size: .; j_call: TRBJ1-2; v_call: TRBV19; cdr3_length: 13; d_call: .; cdr3_aa: CASSSEPSYGYTF; cdr3_nt: TGTGCCAGTAGTTCAGAACCCAGCTATGGCTACACCTTC
clone_size: once; j_call: TRBJ1-2; v_call: TRBV9; cdr3_length: 13; d_call: .; cdr3_aa: CASSVGGNYGYTF; cdr3_nt: TGTGCCAGCAGCGTAGGAGGGAACTATGGCTACACCTTC
clone_size: .; j_call: TRBJ2-2; v_call: TRBV5-4; cdr3_length: 14; d_call: .; cdr3_aa: CASSLAQNTGELFF; cdr3_nt: TGTGCCAGCAGCTTGGCACAGAACACCGGGGAGCTGTTTTTT
clone_size: .; j_call: TRBJ2-1; v_call: TRBV28; cdr3_length: 13; d_call: .; cdr3_aa: CASSFLGGNEQFF; cdr3_nt: TGTGCCAGCAGTTTTCTCGGAGGCAATGAGCAGTTCTTC
clone_size: .; j_call: TRBJ1-2; v_call: TRBV6-6; cdr3_length: 14; d_call: TRBD1; cdr3_aa: CASRPGTANYGYTF; cdr3_nt: TGTGCCAGCAGACCTGGGACAGCTAACTATGGCTACACCTTC
clone_size: .; j_call: TRBJ2-7; v_call: TRBV28; cdr3_length: 14; d_call: TRBD1; cdr3_aa: CASSLVGQTYEQYF; cdr3_nt: TGTGCCAGCAGTTTAGTGGGACAGACCTACGAGCAGTACTTC
clone_size: .; j_call: TRBJ1-1; v_call: TRBV10-3; cdr3_length: 13; d_call: .; cdr3_aa: CALRQDMNTEAFF; cdr3_nt: TGTGCCCTACGACAGGACATGAACACTGAAGCTTTCTTT
clone_size: .; j_call: TRBJ1-2; v_call: TRBV25-1; cdr3_length: 17; d_call: TRBD1; cdr3_aa: CASSDSGTVGLNYGYTF; cdr3_nt: TGTGCCAGCAGTGATTCCGGGACAGTTGGTCTTAACTATGGCTACACCTTC
clone_size: .; j_call: TRBJ2-7; v_call: TRBV27; cdr3_length: 15; d_call: TRBD2; cdr3_aa: CASSFSGASSYEQYF; cdr3_nt: TGTGCCAGCAGTTTTAGCGGGGCTAGCTCCTACGAGCAGTACTTC
clone_size: once; j_call: TRBJ1-1; v_call: TRBV10-2; cdr3_length: 13; d_call: .; cdr3_aa: CASSVTVNTEAFF; cdr3_nt: TGCGCCAGCAGTGTTACAGTGAACACTGAAGCTTTCTTT
clone_size: .; j_call: TRBJ2-1; v_call: TRBV19; cdr3_length: 14; d_call: TRBD2; cdr3_aa: CASSMGTIYNEQFF; cdr3_nt: TGTGCCAGTAGTATGGGGACTATCTACAATGAGCAGTTCTTC
clone_size: .; j_call: TRBJ1-1; v_call: TRBV5-1; cdr3_length: 12; d_call: TRBD1; cdr3_aa: CASSPDRVEAFF; cdr3_nt: TGCGCCAGCAGCCCGGACAGGGTGGAAGCTTTCTTT
clone_size: .; j_call: TRBJ2-7; v_call: TRBV5-5; cdr3_length: 13; d_call: .; cdr3_aa: CASSSRDWYEQYF; cdr3_nt: TGTGCCAGCAGCTCCAGGGATTGGTACGAGCAGTACTTC
clone_size: .; j_call: TRBJ2-3; v_call: TRBV18; cdr3_length: 17; d_call: .; cdr3_aa: CASSRLWSGTSTDTQYF; cdr3_nt: TGTGCCAGCTCACGGCTTTGGTCGGGGACTAGCACAGATACGCAGTATTTT
clone_size: once; j_call: TRBJ2-1; v_call: TRBV5-1; cdr3_length: 15; d_call: .; cdr3_aa: CASSLGSKSYNEQFF; cdr3_nt: TGCGCCAGCAGCCTGGGGAGTAAGTCCTACAATGAGCAGTTCTTC
clone_size: .; j_call: TRBJ2-1; v_call: TRBV2; cdr3_length: 15; d_call: TRBD2; cdr3_aa: CASRRLAGAGDEQFF; cdr3_nt: TGTGCCAGCAGGAGACTAGCGGGAGCGGGAGATGAGCAGTTCTTC
clone_size: few; j_call: TRBJ1-2; v_call: TRBV2; cdr3_length: 14; d_call: TRBD1; cdr3_aa: CASSGGTGIFDYTF; cdr3_nt: TGTGCCAGCAGTGGAGGGACAGGGATATTCGACTACACCTTC
clone_size: .; j_call: TRBJ1-2; v_call: TRBV5-1; cdr3_length: 13; d_call: .; cdr3_aa: CASSLPEGYGYTF; cdr3_nt: TGCGCCAGCAGCTTGCCGGAGGGCTATGGCTACACCTTC
clone_size: few; j_call: TRBJ2-7; v_call: TRBV5-4; cdr3_length: 17; d_call: TRBD2; cdr3_aa: CASSLAGASGSYYEQYF; cdr3_nt: TGTGCCAGCAGCTTGGCCGGAGCTAGCGGGAGTTACTACGAGCAGTACTTC
clone_size: .; j_call: TRBJ2-1; v_call: TRBV11-2; cdr3_length: 18; d_call: TRBD2; cdr3_aa: CASSPRLAGGPGPNEQFF; cdr3_nt: TGTGCCAGCAGCCCTCGACTAGCGGGAGGGCCGGGACCCAATGAGCAGTTCTTC
clone_size: .; j_call: TRBJ2-3; v_call: TRBV29-1; cdr3_length: 14; d_call: TRBD2; cdr3_aa: CSVGLASSTDTQYF; cdr3_nt: TGCAGCGTTGGACTAGCGTCTAGCACAGATACGCAGTATTTT
clone_size: .; j_call: TRBJ1-4; v_call: TRBV27; cdr3_length: 15; d_call: .; cdr3_aa: CASSSRTATNEKLFF; cdr3_nt: TGTGCCAGCAGTTCCCGGACAGCAACTAATGAAAAACTGTTTTTT
clone_size: .; j_call: TRBJ2-3; v_call: TRBV6-7; cdr3_length: 17; d_call: TRBD2; cdr3_aa: CASRPWREGWGTDTQYF; cdr3_nt: TGTGCCAGCAGGCCTTGGCGGGAGGGCTGGGGGACAGATACGCAGTATTTT